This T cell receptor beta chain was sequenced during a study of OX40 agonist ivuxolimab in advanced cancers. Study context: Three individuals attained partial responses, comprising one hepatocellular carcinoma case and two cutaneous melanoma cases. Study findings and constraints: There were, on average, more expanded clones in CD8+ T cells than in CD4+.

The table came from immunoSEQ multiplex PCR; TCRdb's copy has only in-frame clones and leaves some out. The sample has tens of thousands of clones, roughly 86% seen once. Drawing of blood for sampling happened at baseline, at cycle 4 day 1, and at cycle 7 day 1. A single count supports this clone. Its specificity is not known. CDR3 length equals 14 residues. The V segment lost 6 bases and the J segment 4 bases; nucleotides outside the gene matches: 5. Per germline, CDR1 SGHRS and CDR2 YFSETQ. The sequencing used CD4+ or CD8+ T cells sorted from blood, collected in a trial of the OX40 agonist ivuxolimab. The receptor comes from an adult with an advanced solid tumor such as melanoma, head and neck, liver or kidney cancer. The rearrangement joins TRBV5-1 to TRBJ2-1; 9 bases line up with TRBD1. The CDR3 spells CASTGGTGYNEQFF. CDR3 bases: TGCGCCAGCACCGGGGGGACAGGGTACAATGAGCAGTTCTTC.